The TCR beta chain under discussion was sequenced for a study of blood T cell repertoires in COVID-19. CDR1 and CDR2 (germline): SGHTA, FQGNSA. After removal of 1 base from V and 4 bases from J, the junction contained 4 bases not matched to a gene. The CDR3 is made up of 15 amino acids. Data came from immunoSEQ multiplex PCR; TCRdb stores just in-frame clones and leaves some out. The sample lists 210,000 or so clones; roughly 80% were seen once. The J gene is TRBJ1-2, the V gene TRBV7-2, with TRBD1 matching over 9 bases. Sample: PBMCs or T cells enriched from blood (not recorded which). The TCR was taken from a man aged 55 to 69 who had recovered from COVID-19. Here the CDR3 reads CASSLDRGPIYGYTF. CDR3 DNA sequence: TGTGCCAGCAGCTTAGACAGGGGGCCAATCTATGGCTACACCTTC.